Below are 12 T cell receptor beta chains sequenced from a single sample in a study of cytomegalovirus exposure and HLA in healthy donors. Both 60 Vbeta primers and 13 Jbeta primers went into the PCR. The repertoire was sequenced with immunoSEQ multiplex PCR; TCRdb's copy has only in-frame clones and lacks some. Among 140,000 to 150,000 clones listed, 60% to 80% were seen once. Specimen: PBMCs. The receptors shown here come from a woman aged 40-49 years in good health and CMV-seropositive.

The chain is built from TRBV7-6 and TRBJ1-6; TRBD1 matches 11 bases. The CDR3 length is 15 residues. Germline assignment: CDR1 SGHVS and CDR2 FNYEAQ. V gave up 5 bases and J gave up 7 bases; unmatched junction bases: 4. The CDR3 DNA reads as TGTGCCAGCAGCCCCGGGACAGGGGGAAATTCACCCCTCCACTTT. This gives the protein CASSPGTGGNSPLHF.

The chain links TRBV10-1 to TRBJ1-4; D call uncertain. The CDR3 loop spans 14 amino acids. Germline CDR1 is WNHNN and CDR2 is SYGVQD (reference sequence). Between the trimmed V and J ends, which lost 3 bases and 0 bases, there was a span of 5 bases. For the CDR3, the DNA is TGCGCCAGCAGTGACCCCGCAACTAATGAAAAACTGTTTTTT. Translating gives CASSDPATNEKLFF.

The J gene is TRBJ2-1, the V gene TRBV7-9, with TRBD2 as a possible D gene (6 bases). In germline, CDR1 is SEHNR, CDR2 FQNEAQ (reference sequence). There are 15 residues in the CDR3. Deletions cut 5 bases from V and 1 base from J, with 12 bases between. DNA for the CDR3: TGTGCCAGCAGCCCTGCGGGACCATCCTACAATGAGCAGTTCTTC. This encodes CASSPAGPSYNEQFF.

The chain combines TRBV5-5 with TRBJ1-5; weak D call: TRBD1 (6 bases). The CDR3 runs to 16 residues. Trimming stripped 0 bases from V and 0 bases from J, with 10 bases between. Per the germline V gene, CDR1 is SGHKS and CDR2 is YYEKEE (reference sequence). The chain's CDR3 is CASSLGGPLSNQPQHF. The CDR3, as DNA: TGTGCCAGCAGCTTGGGGGGGCCGCTTAGCAATCAGCCCCAGCATTTT.

The chain carries TRBV7-2 and TRBJ2-1; D call uncertain. This CDR3 contains 13 residues. Looked up from germline, CDR1 is SGHTA and CDR2 is FQGNSA. V lost 5 bases and J 8 bases, leaving 13 bases between the germline ends. DNA of the CDR3: TGTGCCAGCAGCACCACAGTGGTGGATGAGCAGTTCTTC. As protein: CASSTTVVDEQFF.

This chain connects TRBV13 to TRBJ2-5, with 7 nucleotides matching TRBD2. CDR3 length: 13 residues. Losses at the gene ends were 6 bases for V and 3 bases for J; bases not matched to a gene: 4. Germline values: CDR1 PRHDT, CDR2 FYEKMQ (reference sequence). Here the CDR3 reads CASSGGEKETQYF. DNA of the CDR3: TGTGCCAGCAGTGGGGGGGAAAAAGAGACCCAGTACTTC.

This clone was counted between two and nine times. CDR3 amino acids: CASSPQGGPYEQYF. In DNA form, the CDR3 reads TGTGCCAGCAGCCCCCAGGGGGGCCCCTACGAGCAGTACTTC. The V call is TRBV5-5, the J call TRBJ2-7, with D maybe TRBD1 (7 bases). Germline CDR1 reads SGHKS; CDR2 reads YYEKEE (reference sequence). V lost 4 bases and J lost 2, with 13 bases in between. This CDR3 is 14 amino acids long.

V usage is TRBV29-1 and J usage is TRBJ1-2; D unclear. V lost 8 bases and J lost 7, with 11 bases in between. Germline CDR1 reads SQVTM; CDR2 reads ANQGSEA. The CDR3 contains 10 residues. CDR3 protein: CSSSEAGYTF. The DNA for the CDR3 is TGCAGCTCATCAGAGGCTGGCTACACCTTC.

The CDR3 reads CASSQAVGQGVSEQFF. In DNA form, the CDR3 reads TGTGCCAGCAGCCAAGCAGTGGGACAGGGAGTCAGTGAGCAGTTCTTC. The chain links TRBV4-2 to TRBJ2-1; TRBD1 matches at 9 bases. The CDR3 spans 16 residues. Per germline, CDR1 LGHNA and CDR2 YNFKEQ. The J segment lost 9 bases and the V segment lost 1 base, leaving 10 bases of the junction unmatched.

V usage is TRBV28 and J usage is TRBJ1-1; 8 bases match TRBD1. Trimming took 8 bases from V and 4 from J; bases not matched to a gene: 12. Per the germline V gene, CDR1 is MDHEN and CDR2 is SYDVKM. The CDR3 totals 15 residues. In DNA form, the CDR3 reads TGTGCCAGCTCCGACCTACAGGGGGGGAGCACTGAAGCTTTCTTT. Translated, it gives CASSDLQGGSTEAFF. Together with reference TRBV28 and TRBJ1-1, the CDR3 gives the full variable domain: DVKVTQSSRYLVKRTGEKVFLECVQDMDHENMFWYRQDPGLGLRLIYFSYDVKMKEKGDIPEGYSVSREKKERFSLILESASTNQTSMYLCASSDLQGGSTEAFFGQGTRLTVV.

V and J are TRBV2 and TRBJ2-2; 15 bases are a match to TRBD2. This CDR3 contains 17 residues. From germline, CDR1 is SNHLY and CDR2 FYNNEI. With 6 bases clipped from V and 7 bases from J, the junction kept 9 bases outside the gene matches. The CDR3 DNA reads as TGTGCCAGCAGGCAGGGACTAGCGGGGGGCCGCCGCGGGGAGCTGTTTTTT. It translates to CASRQGLAGGRRGELFF. Variable domain in full (rest from reference TRBV2 and TRBJ2-2): EPEVTQTPSHQVTQMGQEVILRCVPISNHLYFYWYRQILGQKVEFLVSFYNNEISEKSEIFDDQFSVERPDGSNFTLKIRSTKLEDSAMYFCASRQGLAGGRRGELFFGEGSRLTVL.

CDR3 residues: CASSESGRGEAFF. The CDR3 nucleotides are TGCGCCAGCAGTGAGTCGGGCAGGGGAGAAGCTTTCTTT. The V call is TRBV10-1, the J call TRBJ1-1; a possible D gene is TRBD1 (6 bases). Germline V gives CDR1 WNHNN, CDR2 SYGVQD (reference sequence). Trimming cost V 0 bases and J 8 bases, with 10 bases left between them. The CDR3 has 13 amino acids.